This TCR beta chain was sequenced during a study of blood T cell repertoires in COVID-19. Per the germline V gene, CDR1 is MRHNA and CDR2 is SNTAGT. V was shortened by 0 bases and J by 0 bases, with 9 bases between the two germline ends. CDR3 length equals 16 residues. Recovered status in Cohort 3 required two negative PCRs, clearance, or symptom resolution. Clones were sequenced by immunoSEQ multiplex PCR, and TCRdb holds only the in-frame ones, with some missing. The sample carries 150,000 to 200,000 clones, around 82% recorded once. This clonotype was obtained from a middle-aged man who had recovered from COVID-19. The chain employs TRBV6-4 and TRBJ1-5; tentatively, D is TRBD1 (5 bases). The sequenced sample was PBMCs or T cells enriched from blood (not recorded which). The CDR3 coding sequence is TGTGCCAGCAGTGACTCAGGGGAGGATAGCAATCAGCCCCAGCATTTT. Residues: CASSDSGEDSNQPQHF.